This T cell receptor (beta chain) was sequenced in a study of neoadjuvant nivolumab and ipilimumab in lung cancer. Study overall: The combination arm added day-1 ipilimumab 1 mg/kg to nivolumab 3 mg/kg on days 1, 15, 29. Study-wide results and limits: Only a single major-pathologic-response sample was available for clonality analysis. Only a small number of samples underwent TCR sequencing. TCR richness and clonality were higher in tumors than adjacent uninvolved lung.

Repertoires were generated with immunoSEQ multiplex PCR, while TCRdb's copy carries only in-frame clones and drops some. The sample comprises approximately 30,000 clones, roughly 80% of which are singletons, and roughly 8.9% rests with the top ten. The CDR3 contains 13 residues. V lost 6 bases and J 2 bases, leaving 10 bases between the germline ends. Germline V gives CDR1 MNHEY, CDR2 SVGAGI. For this clone: No antigen is known for it.

The clonotype comes from an adult with non-small cell lung cancer. V and J are TRBV6-5 and TRBJ1-2; D may be TRBD1 (6 bases). The sample consisted of tumor tissue, taken after neoadjuvant nivolumab, alone or with ipilimumab, at or shortly before surgery. The CDR3 DNA reads TGTGCCAGCAGAGGGGGATCGAACTATGGCTACACCTTC. Protein sequence: CASRGGSNYGYTF.